These 27 T cell receptor beta chains were all obtained from the same sample, sequenced in a study of memory CD4+ T cells and cytomegalovirus serostatus. Clones were read by immunoSEQ multiplex PCR, and TCRdb kept only the in-frame ones, dropping some. The sample records approximately 88,000 clones, about 80% being singletons. Single viable CD3+CD4+CD8-CD45RO+ cells were sorted as the memory CD4+ T cells. Sequencing used memory CD4+ T cells from blood. These receptors originate from an adult in good health and CMV-seropositive.

The chain uses TRBV7-2 and TRBJ1-1, with 7 bases lining up with TRBD1. With 5 bases clipped from V and 0 bases from J, the junction kept 3 bases outside the gene matches. Germline V lookup: CDR1 SGHTA, CDR2 FQGNSA. The CDR3 sequence is 14 residues long. The CDR3 DNA reads as TGTGCCAGCAGCCCCGGGACAGTGAACACTGAAGCTTTCTTT. It translates to CASSPGTVNTEAFF.

The chain has TRBV19 and TRBJ1-5; 9 bases line up with TRBD1. The CDR3 covers 14 residues. Germline V lookup: CDR1 LNHDA, CDR2 SQIVND (reference sequence). The trim removed 9 bases at V and 6 bases at J, leaving 9 bases unmatched. CDR3 in DNA: TGTGCCAGCACGGACAGGGGACAAGGTCAGCCCCAGCATTTT. Translation: CASTDRGQGQPQHF.

This clone was recorded a few times. This chain joins TRBV9 and TRBJ2-1, with a tentative D call TRBD2 (5 bases). Trimming took 4 bases from V and 12 from J, leaving 26 bases between them. The CDR3 extends over 16 amino acids. Germline lookup yields CDR1 SGDLS and CDR2 YYNGEE. CDR3 region: CASSSRADPVGAGQFF. The CDR3 DNA sequence: TGTGCCAGCAGCTCCCGGGCGGATCCGGTGGGCGCGGGGCAGTTCTTC.

This sequence joins TRBV27 and TRBJ1-5; a possible D gene is TRBD1 (5 bases). The V and J ends lost 3 bases and 7 bases respectively, with 13 bases between them. The CDR3 spans 14 residues. The V gene's germline CDR1 is MNHEY and CDR2 SMNVEV (reference sequence). The CDR3 reads CASSLGGIGQPQHF. The CDR3 DNA is TGTGCCAGCAGTTTGGGGGGTATAGGGCAGCCCCAGCATTTT.

This chain links TRBV7-6 with TRBJ2-5; TRBD2 aligns across 9 bases. The germline V gene encodes CDR1 SGHVS and CDR2 FNYEAQ. The CDR3 has 15 amino acids. With 6 bases clipped from V and 9 bases from J, the junction kept 14 bases outside the gene matches. CDR3 in amino acids: CASRPGTSLGEPQYF. The CDR3 DNA reads TGTGCCAGCAGACCAGGGACTAGCCTTGGGGAACCCCAGTACTTC.

In its sample, this clone was seen a few times. The chain uses TRBV18 and TRBJ1-2, with a possible D match to TRBD1 (6 bases). In germline, CDR1 is KGHSH, CDR2 LQKENI. V lost 6 bases, J lost 2 bases, and 10 bases lay in between. The CDR3 sequence is 13 residues long. The CDR3 sequence: CASSAGTNYGYTF. The CDR3 DNA follows: TGTGCCAGCTCTGCCGGGACAAACTATGGCTACACCTTC.

The rearrangement uses TRBV29-1 and TRBJ2-5, with unresolved D. The J call may be wrong; the DNA end is better matched by TRBJ2-7. CDR3 length: 14 amino acids. CDR1 and CDR2 from the germline V gene are SQVTM and ANQGSEA. The CDR3 DNA reads TGCAGCGTTGAAGATAAGGGAAAGGGATACGAGCAGTACTTC. Translated, it gives CSVEDKGKGYEQYF.

The chain links TRBV18 to TRBJ1-5; D ambiguous. Trimming shortened V by 3 bases and J by 5 bases, and 8 bases separated the two germline ends. In germline, CDR1 is KGHSH, CDR2 LQKENI. The CDR3 has 13 amino acids. CDR3 in amino acids: CASSPAQDQPQHF. DNA of the CDR3: TGTGCCAGCTCACCGGCTCAAGATCAGCCCCAGCATTTT.

The J gene is TRBJ2-3, the V gene TRBV11-3; 8 bases map to TRBD1. The ends lost 5 bases at V and 1 base at J; junction bases unmatched: 8. Germline assignment: CDR1 SGHNT and CDR2 YENEEA. CDR3 length equals 16 residues. The CDR3 spells CASSPSQGAGTDTQYF. The CDR3 DNA sequence: TGTGCCAGCAGCCCTAGCCAGGGGGCGGGCACAGATACGCAGTATTTT.

As regards this clone: Other DNA sequences in this sample translate to the same CDR3. The chain has TRBV2 and TRBJ2-5; 15 bases align to TRBD2. The germline CDR1 and CDR2 sequences are SNHLY and FYNNEI. The CDR3 length is 15 residues. Trimming at V came to 6 bases and at J to 3 bases, leaving 2 bases not matched to a gene. In nucleotides, the CDR3 is TGTGCCAGCAGCTGGACTAGCGGGAGGGAAGAGACCCAGTACTTC. This encodes CASSWTSGREETQYF. Full variable domain (rest looked up from reference TRBV2 and TRBJ2-5): EPEVTQTPSHQVTQMGQEVILRCVPISNHLYFYWYRQILGQKVEFLVSFYNNEISEKSEIFDDQFSVERPDGSNFTLKIRSTKLEDSAMYFCASSWTSGREETQYFGPGTRLLVL.

The chain is built from TRBV5-4 and TRBJ2-1, with D perhaps matching TRBD1 (6 bases). CDR3 length: 12 residues. Germline V gene data show CDR1 as SGHNT and CDR2 as YYREEE (reference sequence). V lost 4 bases, J lost 6 bases, and 8 bases lay in between. CDR3 nucleotide sequence: TGTGCCAGCAGCACGGACAGCAATGAGCAGTTCTTC. Translated: CASSTDSNEQFF.

The chain recombines TRBV5-1 with TRBJ2-7; 12 bases agree with TRBD2. The germline V gene has CDR1 SGHRS and CDR2 YFSETQ. Trimming at V came to 2 bases and at J to 5 bases, leaving 5 bases not matched to a gene. The CDR3 runs to 15 residues. CDR3 sequence: CASSLRTSGNDEQYF. Here the CDR3 DNA reads TGCGCCAGCAGCTTACGGACTAGCGGGAACGACGAGCAGTACTTC.

CDR3 protein: CASSETYSGGDEQYF. The DNA of the CDR3 is TGTGCCAGCAGTGAAACTTATTCAGGGGGCGACGAGCAGTACTTC. V gene TRBV2 combines with J gene TRBJ2-7, with TRBD1 matching over 8 bases. Germline CDR1 is SNHLY and CDR2 is FYNNEI. Unmatched junction bases numbered 8, after V lost 2 bases and J lost 5 bases. The CDR3 is 15 residues long.

This chain uses TRBV5-1 with TRBJ2-5; TRBD1 matches at 7 bases. Germline V gene lookup returns CDR1 SGHRS and CDR2 YFSETQ. The CDR3 spans 14 residues. Trimming at V came to 1 base and at J to 5 bases, leaving 5 bases not matched to a gene. CDR3 sequence: CASSLSRGYETQYF. CDR3 coding DNA: TGCGCCAGCAGCTTGTCCAGGGGGTATGAGACCCAGTACTTC.

This chain links TRBV28 with TRBJ1-3, with no clear D. The V end was cut by 6 bases, the J end by 4 bases, with 25 bases between. Per germline, CDR1 MDHEN and CDR2 SYDVKM. CDR3 size: 18 residues. CDR3 coding DNA: TGTGCCAGCAGCCCCAGGTTGGCAGCCATCCGTCCCGGAAACACCATATATTTT. Translated: CASSPRLAAIRPGNTIYF.

This clone was recorded only once. The CDR3 loop is CASSSGGTSSLQETQYF. The DNA of the CDR3 is TGTGCCAGCAGTTCTGGCGGGACTAGCAGTCTTCAAGAGACCCAGTACTTC. This sequence joins TRBV7-9 and TRBJ2-5, with 9 bases matching TRBD2. The CDR3 has 17 residues. With V trimmed by 6 bases and J by 2 bases, 13 bases remained unmatched. Germline CDR1 reads SEHNR; CDR2 reads FQNEAQ (reference sequence).

The chain combines TRBV10-3 with TRBJ2-2; D perhaps matches TRBD1 (5 bases). The V end lost 3 bases, the J end lost 5 bases, and 16 bases lay between the germline ends. CDR1 ENHRY and CDR2 SYGVKD come from the germline V gene. This CDR3 comprises 16 residues. Written as DNA, the CDR3 is TGTGCCATCAGTGAAAAGGCAGGGTCAACTACCGGGGAGCTGTTTTTT. It yields the protein CAISEKAGSTTGELFF.

The V and J genes are TRBV6-1 and TRBJ1-5; TRBD1 aligns across 7 bases. CDR3 size: 13 residues. Germline V lookup: CDR1 MNHNS, CDR2 SASEGT. The V gene end was trimmed by 10 bases and the J gene end by 4 bases; junction bases not matched to a gene: 7. CDR3 DNA: TGTGCCACCAGGGGGGGAGGAAATCAGCCCCAGCATTTT. Amino acids: CATRGGGNQPQHF.

J is TRBJ2-2 and V is TRBV9; D possibly corresponds to TRBD1 (5 bases). V was shortened by 0 bases and J by 6 bases, with 12 bases between the two germline ends. Germline CDR1 SGDLS, CDR2 YYNGEE. The CDR3 has 15 residues. The CDR3 coding sequence is TGTGCCAGCAGCGTAGGCTCCAGGGTTCCCGGGGAGCTGTTTTTT. Residues: CASSVGSRVPGELFF.

As to this clone: This same CDR3 is encoded by further DNA sequences in the sample. The CDR3 loop reads CASSIGGETQYF. In DNA, the CDR3 is TGTGCCAGTAGTATAGGGGGGGAGACCCAGTACTTC. V usage is TRBV19 and J usage is TRBJ2-5; D tentatively reads TRBD1 or TRBD2 (5 bases each). The length of the CDR3 is 12 residues. Trimming stripped 1 base from V and 5 bases from J, with 5 bases between. Germline V gives CDR1 LNHDA, CDR2 SQIVND (reference sequence).

The chain is built from TRBV5-8 and TRBJ1-2, with D hard to call. Germline values: CDR1 SGHTS, CDR2 YDEGEE. The CDR3 totals 13 residues. V was shortened by 3 bases and J by 10 bases, with 16 bases between the two germline ends. The CDR3 sequence: CASSSRRGNVYTF. CDR3 sequence (DNA): TGTGCCAGCAGCTCCCGGAGAGGGAACGTCTACACCTTC.

The gene calls are TRBV6-1 and TRBJ2-7; no firm D call. CDR3 length: 12 residues. The germline V gene encodes CDR1 MNHNS and CDR2 SASEGT. V lost 5 bases to trimming and J lost 7 bases, with 12 bases between them. The CDR3 is CASSPARLEQYF. The CDR3 nucleotides read TGTGCCAGCAGTCCGGCCCGCTTGGAGCAGTACTTC.

The J gene is TRBJ1-2, the V gene TRBV6-5; TRBD1 aligns across 8 bases. The germline V gene has CDR1 MNHEY and CDR2 SVGAGI. The CDR3 length is 13 residues. V trimming: 5 bases; J trimming: 4 bases; junction bases outside the gene matches: 3. The DNA for the CDR3 is TGTGCCAGCAGTAGGACAGGGATCTATGGCTACACCTTC. Protein sequence: CASSRTGIYGYTF.

This chain links TRBV14 with TRBJ2-3; D unclear. V was trimmed by 1 base and J by 3 bases, leaving 11 bases between them. Germline V gene lookup returns CDR1 SGHDN and CDR2 FVKESK. The CDR3 has 15 residues. This CDR3 reads CASSQGASQTDTQYF. DNA for the CDR3: TGTGCCAGCAGCCAAGGGGCGTCGCAGACAGATACGCAGTATTTT.

V is TRBV19 and J is TRBJ2-1; TRBD2 agrees at 9 bases. The trim removed 4 bases at V and 5 bases at J, leaving 9 bases unmatched. CDR1 LNHDA and CDR2 SQIVND come from the germline V gene (reference sequence). There are 16 residues in the CDR3. DNA of the CDR3: TGTGCCAGTAGTAAACGACTAGCGGAGCGCCACAATGAGCAGTTCTTC. Encoded protein: CASSKRLAERHNEQFF.

This clone was observed a single time. This rearrangement joins TRBV7-2 to TRBJ1-3, with 8 bases that match TRBD1. Trimming cost V 2 bases and J 3 bases; bases outside gene matches: 9. The CDR3 extends over 17 amino acids. The V gene's germline CDR1 is SGHTA and CDR2 FQGNSA. The DNA for the CDR3 is TGTGCCAGCAGCTTAAGGGGGGGGACAGGCTTTGGAAACACCATATATTTT. It specifies CASSLRGGTGFGNTIYF.

This chain links TRBV6-4 with TRBJ2-1; a weak D match, TRBD2 (6 bases). In germline, CDR1 is MRHNA, CDR2 SNTAGT. V shed 3 bases and J shed 0 bases, with 15 bases lying between them. The CDR3 runs 17 residues. Written as DNA, the CDR3 is TGTGCCAGCAGTGATAGGTGGGACTTTCCCTCCTACAATGAGCAGTTCTTC. Translating gives CASSDRWDFPSYNEQFF.